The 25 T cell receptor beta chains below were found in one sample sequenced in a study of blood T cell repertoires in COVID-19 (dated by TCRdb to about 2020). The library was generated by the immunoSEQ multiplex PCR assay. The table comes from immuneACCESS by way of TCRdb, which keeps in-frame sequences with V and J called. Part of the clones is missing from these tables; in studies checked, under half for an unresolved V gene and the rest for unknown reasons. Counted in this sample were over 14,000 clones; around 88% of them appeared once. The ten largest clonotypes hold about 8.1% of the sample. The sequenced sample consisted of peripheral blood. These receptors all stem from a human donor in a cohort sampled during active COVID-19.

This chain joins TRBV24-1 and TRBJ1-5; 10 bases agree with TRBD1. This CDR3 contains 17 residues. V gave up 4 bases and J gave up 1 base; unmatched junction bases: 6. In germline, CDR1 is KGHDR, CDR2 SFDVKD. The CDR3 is CATSDDRGRRSNQPQHF. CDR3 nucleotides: TGTGCCACCAGTGACGACAGGGGGCGAAGGAGCAATCAGCCCCAGCATTTT.

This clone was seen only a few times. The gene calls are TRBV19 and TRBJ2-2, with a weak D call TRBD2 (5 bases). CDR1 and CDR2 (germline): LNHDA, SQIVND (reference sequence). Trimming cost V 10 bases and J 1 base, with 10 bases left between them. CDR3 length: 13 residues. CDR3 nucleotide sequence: TGTGCCACCCACGGGAAGAACACCGGGGAGCTGTTTTTT. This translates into CATHGKNTGELFF.

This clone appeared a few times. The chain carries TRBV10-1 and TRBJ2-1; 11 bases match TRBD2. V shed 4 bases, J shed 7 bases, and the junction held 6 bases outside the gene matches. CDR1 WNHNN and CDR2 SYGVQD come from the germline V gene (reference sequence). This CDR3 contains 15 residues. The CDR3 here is CASSGETSGTNEQFF. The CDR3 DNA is TGCGCCAGCAGTGGGGAGACTAGCGGGACAAATGAGCAGTTCTTC.

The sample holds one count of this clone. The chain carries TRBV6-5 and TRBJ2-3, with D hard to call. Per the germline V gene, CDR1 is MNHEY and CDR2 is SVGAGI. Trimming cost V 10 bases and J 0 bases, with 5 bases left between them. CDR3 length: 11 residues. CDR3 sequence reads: CATRSTDTQYF. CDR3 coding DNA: TGTGCCACCCGTAGCACAGATACGCAGTATTTT.

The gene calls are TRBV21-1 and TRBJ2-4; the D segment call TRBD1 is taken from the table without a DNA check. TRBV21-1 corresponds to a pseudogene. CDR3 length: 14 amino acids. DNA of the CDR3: TGTGCCAGCAGCAATACAGTAGCCAAAAACATTCAGTACTTC. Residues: CASSNTVAKNIQYF.

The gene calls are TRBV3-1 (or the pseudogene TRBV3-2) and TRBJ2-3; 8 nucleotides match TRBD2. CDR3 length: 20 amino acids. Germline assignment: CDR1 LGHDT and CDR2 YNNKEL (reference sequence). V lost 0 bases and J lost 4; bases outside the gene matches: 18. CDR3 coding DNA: TGTGCCAGCAGCCAAGATGGGGGGTCGGTGGCGGGAGGAAGGTCAGATACGCAGTATTTT. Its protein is CASSQDGGSVAGGRSDTQYF.

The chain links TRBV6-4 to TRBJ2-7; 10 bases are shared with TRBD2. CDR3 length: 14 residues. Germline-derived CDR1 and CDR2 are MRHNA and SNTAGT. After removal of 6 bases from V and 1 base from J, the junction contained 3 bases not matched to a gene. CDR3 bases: TGTGCCAGCAGATTGACTAGCGGGTCCTACGAGCAGTACTTC. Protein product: CASRLTSGSYEQYF.

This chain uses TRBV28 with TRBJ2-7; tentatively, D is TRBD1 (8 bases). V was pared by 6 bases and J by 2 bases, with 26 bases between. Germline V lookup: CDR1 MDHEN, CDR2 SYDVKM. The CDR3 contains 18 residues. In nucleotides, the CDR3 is TGTGCCAGCAGCTATCGACAGGGGCGGAGCGGGATGACCTACGAGCAGTACTTC. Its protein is CASSYRQGRSGMTYEQYF.

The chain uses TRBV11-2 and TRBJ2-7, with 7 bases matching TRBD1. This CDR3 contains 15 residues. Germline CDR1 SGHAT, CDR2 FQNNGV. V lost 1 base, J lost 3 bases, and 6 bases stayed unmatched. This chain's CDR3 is CASSLAQGIGYEQYF. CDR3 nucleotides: TGTGCCAGCAGCTTAGCACAGGGGATAGGCTACGAGCAGTACTTC.

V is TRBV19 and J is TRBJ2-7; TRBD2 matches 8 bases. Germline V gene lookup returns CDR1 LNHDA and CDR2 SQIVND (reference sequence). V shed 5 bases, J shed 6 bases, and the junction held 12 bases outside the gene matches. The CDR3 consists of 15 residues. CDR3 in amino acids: CASSPPGTRYTEQYF. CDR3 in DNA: TGTGCCAGTAGTCCCCCGGGGACTAGATATACCGAGCAGTACTTC.

The CDR3 DNA reads as TGTGCCAGCAGCCAAGATCGGGGCGGGAGGCGTTACAATGAGCAGTTCTTC. The encoded protein is CASSQDRGGRRYNEQFF. The chain joins TRBV4-2 to TRBJ2-1, with 8 bases matching TRBD2. The CDR3 length is 17 residues. The germline V gene has CDR1 LGHNA and CDR2 YNFKEQ. After removal of 0 bases from V and 4 bases from J, the junction contained 8 bases not matched to a gene.

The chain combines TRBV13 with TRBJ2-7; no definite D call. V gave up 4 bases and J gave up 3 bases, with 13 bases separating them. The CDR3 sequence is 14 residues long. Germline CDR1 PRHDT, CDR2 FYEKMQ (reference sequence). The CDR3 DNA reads TGTGCCAGCAGCTCCTCCGGAGACCTCTACGAGCAGTACTTC. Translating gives CASSSSGDLYEQYF.

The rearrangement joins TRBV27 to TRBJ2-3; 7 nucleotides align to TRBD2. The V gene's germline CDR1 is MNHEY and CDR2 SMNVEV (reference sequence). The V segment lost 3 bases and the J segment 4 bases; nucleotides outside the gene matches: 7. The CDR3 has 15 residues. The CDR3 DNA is TGTGCCAGCAGTTTTTACAGCGGGATGGCAGATACGCAGTATTTT. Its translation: CASSFYSGMADTQYF.

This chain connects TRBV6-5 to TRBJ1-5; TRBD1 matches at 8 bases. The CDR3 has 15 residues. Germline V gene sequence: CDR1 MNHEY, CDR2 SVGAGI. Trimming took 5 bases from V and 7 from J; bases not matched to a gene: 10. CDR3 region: CASSQRDRNRQPQHF. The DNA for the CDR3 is TGTGCCAGCAGTCAACGGGACAGGAACAGGCAGCCCCAGCATTTT.

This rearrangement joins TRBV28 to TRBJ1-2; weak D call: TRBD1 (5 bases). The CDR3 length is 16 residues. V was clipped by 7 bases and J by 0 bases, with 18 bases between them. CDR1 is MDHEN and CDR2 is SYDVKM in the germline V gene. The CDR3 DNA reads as TGTGCCAGCATATCCGGGGCGGGAGACGCTAACTATGGCTACACCTTC. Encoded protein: CASISGAGDANYGYTF.

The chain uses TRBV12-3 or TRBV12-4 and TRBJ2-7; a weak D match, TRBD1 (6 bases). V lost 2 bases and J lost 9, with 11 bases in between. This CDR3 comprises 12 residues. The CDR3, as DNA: TGTGCCAGCAGTTTAACGCAGGGGTCGCAGTACTTC. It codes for CASSLTQGSQYF.

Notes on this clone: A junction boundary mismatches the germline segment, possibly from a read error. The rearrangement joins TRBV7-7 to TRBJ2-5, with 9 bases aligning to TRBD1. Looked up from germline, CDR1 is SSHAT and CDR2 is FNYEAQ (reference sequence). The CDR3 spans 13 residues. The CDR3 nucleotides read TGTGCTAGCAGCTGGACAGGGGTAGAGACCCAGTACTTC. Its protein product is CASSWTGVETQYF.

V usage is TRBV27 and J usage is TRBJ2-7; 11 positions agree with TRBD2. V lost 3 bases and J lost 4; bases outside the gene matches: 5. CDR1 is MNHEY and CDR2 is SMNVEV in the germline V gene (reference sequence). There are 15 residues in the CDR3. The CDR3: CASSLSGLADYEQYF. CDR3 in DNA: TGTGCCAGCAGTTTGTCGGGACTAGCGGATTACGAGCAGTACTTC.

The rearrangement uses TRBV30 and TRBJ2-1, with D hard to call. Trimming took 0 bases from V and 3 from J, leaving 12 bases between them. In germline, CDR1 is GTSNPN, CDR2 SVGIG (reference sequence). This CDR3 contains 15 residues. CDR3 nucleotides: TGTGCCTGGAGTGTACTCGCGGCCCACTACAATGAGCAGTTCTTC. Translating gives CAWSVLAAHYNEQFF.

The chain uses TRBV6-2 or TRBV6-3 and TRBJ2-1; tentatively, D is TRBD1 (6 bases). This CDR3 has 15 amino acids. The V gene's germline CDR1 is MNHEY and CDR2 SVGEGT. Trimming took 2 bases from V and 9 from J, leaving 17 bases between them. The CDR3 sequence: CASSYGGTGWSEQFF. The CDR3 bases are TGTGCCAGCAGTTACGGGGGCACCGGGTGGTCTGAGCAGTTCTTC.

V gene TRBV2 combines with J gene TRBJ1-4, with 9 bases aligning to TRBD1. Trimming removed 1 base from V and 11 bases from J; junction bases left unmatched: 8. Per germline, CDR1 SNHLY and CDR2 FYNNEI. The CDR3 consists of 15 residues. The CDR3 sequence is CASSEGGTGWRKLFF. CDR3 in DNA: TGTGCCAGCAGTGAAGGGGGGACAGGGTGGCGGAAACTGTTTTTT.

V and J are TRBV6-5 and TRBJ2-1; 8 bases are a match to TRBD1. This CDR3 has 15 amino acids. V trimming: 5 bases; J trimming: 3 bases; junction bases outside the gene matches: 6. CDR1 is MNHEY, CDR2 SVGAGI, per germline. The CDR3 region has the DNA TGTGCCAGCAGTAATCCGGGACAGGTCTACAATGAGCAGTTCTTC. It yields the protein CASSNPGQVYNEQFF.

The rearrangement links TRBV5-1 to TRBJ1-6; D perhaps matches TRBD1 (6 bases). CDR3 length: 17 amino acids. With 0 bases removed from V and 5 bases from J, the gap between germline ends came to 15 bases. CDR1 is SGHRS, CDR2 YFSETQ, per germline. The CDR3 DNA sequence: TGCGCCAGCAGCTTGGGGGTGCGGCAGGGGCATAATTCACCCCTCCACTTT. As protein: CASSLGVRQGHNSPLHF.

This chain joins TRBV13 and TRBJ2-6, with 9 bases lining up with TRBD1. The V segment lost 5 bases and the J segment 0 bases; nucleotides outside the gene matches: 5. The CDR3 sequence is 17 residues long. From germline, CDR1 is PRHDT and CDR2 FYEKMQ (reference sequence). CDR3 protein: CASSRQGGSSGANVLTF. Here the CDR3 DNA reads TGTGCCAGCAGCCGACAGGGGGGTTCCTCTGGGGCCAACGTCCTGACTTTC.

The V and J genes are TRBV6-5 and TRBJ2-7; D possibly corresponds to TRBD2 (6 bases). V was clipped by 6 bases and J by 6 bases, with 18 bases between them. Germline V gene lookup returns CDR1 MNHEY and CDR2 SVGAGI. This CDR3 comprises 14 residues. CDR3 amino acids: CASRPTSPGSEQYF. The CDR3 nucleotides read TGTGCCAGCAGACCTACTAGCCCCGGGAGCGAGCAGTACTTC.